Below, one TCR beta chain is given with its context. Its antigen is unknown. The CDR3 is 14 amino acids. The V gene end was trimmed by 0 bases and the J gene end by 10 bases; junction bases not matched to a gene: 5. Germline V CDR1 and CDR2: LGHNA, YNFKEQ. The sample originates from a study of response to subunit inactivated influenza vaccine. Regarding the study as a whole: The authors offered the suggestion that each seasonal influenza vaccination recruits few new T cells.

TCRdb recomputed calls from the RT-PCR reads with MiXCR, one row per CDR3 protein. This table holds around 750,000 distinct CDR3 sequences, roughly 20% found once. This chain links TRBV4-2 with TRBJ2-1, with 8 bases matching TRBD2. Specimen: PBMCs from blood, collected around 5 days after vaccination. The sequence was collected from a man aged 50 or older who received an inactivated influenza vaccine. CDR3 coding DNA: TGTGCCAGCAGCCAAGATCGACTAGCGAACGAGCAGTTCTTC. The encoded protein is CASSQDRLANEQFF.